This is a list of T cell receptor beta chains from one sample in a study of graft-versus-host responses after intestinal transplantation. What these receptors recognize is not known. Method: immunoSEQ multiplex PCR; TCRdb's copy keeps in-frame clones and lacks some. Seen here are around 100,000 clones, about 92% observed once, and the top ten hold approximately 0.25%. Sequences were derived from unstimulated CD4+ T cells sorted from spleen or lymph node cells, sampled before transplant. The receptors here all came from a human donor who was the organ donor for an intestinal transplant. Each CDR3 is given with its conserved first and last residue. Each record gives: D gene, J gene, V gene, clone size, CDR3 DNA, CDR3 protein. D genes are given only for firm matches. The listing skips clone size in some rows; elsewhere it reads once, few, many or a size class.

TRBD1	TRBJ2-7	TRBV6-1	NA	TGTGCCAGCGGATTCCAGGGGGCGCTATCCGAGCAGTACTTC	CASGFQGALSEQYF
NA	TRBJ2-2	TRBV6-1	once	TGTGCCAGCAGTGAGGGATGGGGGGAGCTGTTTTTT	CASSEGWGELFF
NA	TRBJ1-2	TRBV7-9	NA	TGTGCCAGCAGCTTAGTCGGACAAGACTATGGCTACACCTTC	CASSLVGQDYGYTF
NA	TRBJ1-2	TRBV6-1	once	TGTGCCAGCTCCCGGGACACCCTTCATGGCTACACCTTC	CASSRDTLHGYTF
TRBD1	TRBJ2-3	TRBV2	NA	TGTGCCAGCAGGGCAGACAGGGGCGGAGAAACGCAGTATTTT	CASRADRGGETQYF
NA	TRBJ1-4	TRBV7-9	once	TGTGCCAGCAGCCGGACGTTAACTAATGAAAAACTGTTTTTT	CASSRTLTNEKLFF
NA	TRBJ1-2	TRBV30	NA	TGTGCCTGGAGTGCATATCGCCGGGACTTATATGGCTACACCTTC	CAWSAYRRDLYGYTF
TRBD1	TRBJ2-7	TRBV4-3	once	TGCGCCAGCAGCCAAGATCTTGGACAGGGGATCTACGAGCAGTACTTC	CASSQDLGQGIYEQYF
NA	TRBJ2-5	TRBV5-6	NA	TGTGCCAGCAGCTTGGGAGAGGGCCCCCAGTACTTC	CASSLGEGPQYF
NA	TRBJ1-2	TRBV5-6	NA	TGTGCCAGCAGGGGCGACAGGACCAGCTATGGCTACACCTTC	CASRGDRTSYGYTF
TRBD2	TRBJ2-7	TRBV5-1	NA	TGCGCCAGCAGCTCCGGGACTAGCTACGAGCAGTACTTC	CASSSGTSYEQYF
TRBD2	TRBJ2-1	TRBV27	NA	TGTGCCAGCAACGGACTAGCGGGAGTATCCAATGAGCAGTTCTTC	CASNGLAGVSNEQFF
NA	TRBJ2-2	TRBV18	NA	TGTGCCAGCTCACCAAGGCAGGCCCGCTCCGGGGAGCTGTTTTTT	CASSPRQARSGELFF
NA	TRBJ2-3	TRBV18	NA	TGTGCCAGCTCACGGGGGAGTACCGATACGCAGTATTTT	CASSRGSTDTQYF
NA	TRBJ1-2	TRBV20-1	NA	TGCAGTGCTACGGACGGTGGCTACACCTTC	CSATDGGYTF
TRBD1	TRBJ1-5	TRBV4-3	NA	TGCGCCAGCAGCCAAGAGAGGACAGGGGAAGTACATAGCAATCAGCCCCAGCATTTT	CASSQERTGEVHSNQPQHF
TRBD1	TRBJ1-2	TRBV6-1	NA	TGTGCCAGCAGACGGACAGGCTTGATTAACTATGGCTACACCTTC	CASRRTGLINYGYTF
NA	TRBJ2-7	TRBV7-9	NA	TGTGCCAGCAGCTTGGTTGACTACGAGCAGTACTTC	CASSLVDYEQYF
NA	TRBJ2-7	TRBV5-1	NA	TGCGCCAGCAGCTCCTCCTACGAGCAGTACTTC	CASSSSYEQYF
TRBD1	TRBJ2-2	TRBV5-1	NA	TGCGCCAGCAGCTCTGGACAGGGGGAGAGCACCGGGGAGCTGTTTTTT	CASSSGQGESTGELFF
NA	TRBJ1-1	TRBV7-9	NA	TGTGCCAGCAGCTTAGATAGGCAGAAAGCTTTCTTT	CASSLDRQKAFF
TRBD2	TRBJ2-5	TRBV7-8	NA	TGTGCCAGCAGCTTAGAGTCGGGAGGCTCGGATTCGGCCCAGTACTTC	CASSLESGGSDSAQYF
TRBD1	TRBJ2-1	TRBV11-2	NA	TGTGCCAGCAGCCCCCCAGGGGGCGGTGAGCAGTTCTTC	CASSPPGGGEQFF
NA	TRBJ2-5	TRBV11-1	NA	TGTGCCAGCAGCTTAGACCGATCGGCGCGGGAGACCCAGTACTTC	CASSLDRSARETQYF
TRBD1	TRBJ2-3	TRBV5-4	once	TGTGCCAGCAGAGACAGGGCCCGCACAGATACGCAGTATTTT	CASRDRARTDTQYF
TRBD1	TRBJ1-2	TRBV29-1	NA	TGCAGCGTTGATCTTCAGGGGGACTATGGCTACACCTTC	CSVDLQGDYGYTF
TRBD2	TRBJ2-2	TRBV25-1	NA	TGTGCCAGCAGTGCCGAACTAGCGGACACCGGGGAGCTGTTTTTT	CASSAELADTGELFF
NA	TRBJ2-7	TRBV6-1	NA	TGTGCCACTAAAACGACCAGCAGCTCCTACGAGCAGTACTTC	CATKTTSSSYEQYF
NA	TRBJ2-2	TRBV10-3	NA	TGTGCCATCAGCATTGGACAAACCGGGGAGCTGTTTTTT	CAISIGQTGELFF
NA	TRBJ2-7	TRBV7-2	NA	TGTGCCAGCAGCTTAAACCCGGGACAAACCTACGAGCAGTACTTC	CASSLNPGQTYEQYF
NA	TRBJ2-1	TRBV7-2	NA	TGTGCCAGCAGCTTAGTCGGCGGGACTTACAATGAGCAGTTCTTC	CASSLVGGTYNEQFF
TRBD2	TRBJ2-5	TRBV11-2	NA	TGTGCCAGCAGCCGGACTAGCGGGATTGGGGAGACCCAGTACTTC	CASSRTSGIGETQYF
NA	TRBJ2-3	TRBV7-2	NA	TGTGCCAGCAGCCCGCACCCAAAGGGGCCCTATACAGATACGCAGTATTTT	CASSPHPKGPYTDTQYF
TRBD2	TRBJ2-7	TRBV7-2	once	TGTGCCAGCAGCCCTCTAGCGGAAGGCCACGAGCAGTACTTC	CASSPLAEGHEQYF
NA	TRBJ2-7	TRBV6-6	once	TGTGCCAGCAGTCTAGGCCCGGGGAACTACGAGCAGTACTTC	CASSLGPGNYEQYF
NA	TRBJ1-1	TRBV4-2	NA	TGTGCCAGCAGCCAAGCCTGGGAGACTGAAGCTTTCTTT	CASSQAWETEAFF
NA	TRBJ1-4	TRBV5-4	NA	TGTGCCAGCAGCTTTGGCCGGCCTAATGAAAAACTGTTTTTT	CASSFGRPNEKLFF
NA	TRBJ1-2	TRBV4-1	once	TGCGCCAGCAGCCAAGAATATGGGAGCTATGGCTACACCTTC	CASSQEYGSYGYTF
TRBD1	TRBJ1-2	TRBV28	NA	TGTGCCAGCAGTTTATCAGGGGGCCCTCTCTATGGCTACACCTTC	CASSLSGGPLYGYTF
NA	TRBJ2-1	TRBV15	NA	TGTGCCACCAGCGAGAGGGCGGGGTTCCCTTCCTACAATGAGCAGTTCTTC	CATSERAGFPSYNEQFF
NA	TRBJ1-2	TRBV6-6	NA	TGTGCCAGCAGTTATGTGGGACTTCCCTATGGCTACACCTTC	CASSYVGLPYGYTF
TRBD2	TRBJ2-7	TRBV5-1	NA	TGCGCCAGCAGCTCCCTAGCGGGAGGCCCCTCCGAGCAGTACTTC	CASSSLAGGPSEQYF
NA	TRBJ1-1	TRBV5-1	NA	TGCGCCAGCAGCTTGGTCCAGGCTCCCTTGAACACTGAAGCTTTCTTT	CASSLVQAPLNTEAFF
TRBD1	TRBJ1-2	TRBV7-9	NA	TGTGCCAGCAGCACCCGACAGGGGGTTTTCTATGGCTACACCTTC	CASSTRQGVFYGYTF
NA	TRBJ1-1	TRBV28	few	TGTGCCAGCAGTCCCCCGACAGGGAACACTGAAGCTTTCTTT	CASSPPTGNTEAFF
TRBD2	TRBJ2-7	TRBV28	NA	TGTGCCAGCAGTTTCAGGTTCGGCCTAGCGGGAGTCGAGCAGTACTTC	CASSFRFGLAGVEQYF
TRBD1	TRBJ1-5	TRBV7-8	NA	TGTGCCAGCAGTCAAGGGGGCGGCAATCAGCCCCAGCATTTT	CASSQGGGNQPQHF
NA	TRBJ2-5	TRBV5-6	NA	TGTGCCAGCAGTACAGGGACAAGTTCTCAAGAGACCCAGTACTTC	CASSTGTSSQETQYF
NA	TRBJ1-1	TRBV18	NA	TGTGCCAGCTCACTAAAAGGGCCGAACACTGAAGCTTTCTTT	CASSLKGPNTEAFF
NA	TRBJ2-7	TRBV2	NA	TGTGCCAGCAGGGAGGGACTTTACTACGAGCAGTACTTC	CASREGLYYEQYF
NA	TRBJ2-5	TRBV18	once	TGTGCCAGCTCACCACGGTCGACAGGCCCCCAAGAGACCCAGTACTTC	CASSPRSTGPQETQYF
TRBD2	TRBJ2-3	TRBV25-1	NA	TGTGCCAGCAGTGCCCCCCCCCGGGGGGTAAACACAGATACGCAGTATTTT	CASSAPPRGVNTDTQYF
TRBD1	TRBJ2-1	TRBV5-4	NA	TGTGCCAGCCACCGCGGACAGGGCCCAAATGAGCAGTTCTTC	CASHRGQGPNEQFF
NA	TRBJ2-7	TRBV2	NA	TGTGCCAGCAGTAAAAAGGGGCAGGGGTCCTACGAGCAGTACTTC	CASSKKGQGSYEQYF
NA	TRBJ2-5	TRBV9	NA	TGTGCCAGCAGCGCCGACCTGGCGGGTTGGGAGACCCAGTACTTC	CASSADLAGWETQYF
TRBD1	TRBJ2-2	TRBV5-4	NA	TGTGCCAGCAGCTTCGACAGGGGAGACACCGGGGAGCTGTTTTTT	CASSFDRGDTGELFF
NA	TRBJ2-7	TRBV9	NA	TGTGCCAGCAGCGTGGGGGGAGGTTCAACCTACGAGCAGTACTTC	CASSVGGGSTYEQYF
TRBD2	TRBJ2-7	TRBV10-3	NA	TGTGCCGTCCGGGGGGTCTCCTACGAGCAGTACTTC	CAVRGVSYEQYF
TRBD1	TRBJ1-2	TRBV10-3	NA	TGTGCCATCAATGGGGGACAGGGGCTTGGCTACACCTTC	CAINGGQGLGYTF
NA	TRBJ1-4	TRBV5-4	once	TGTGCCAGCAGTCCGTTAGGGATCGGAGAAAAACTGTTTTTT	CASSPLGIGEKLFF